Listed below are T cell receptor beta chains from one sample, sequenced in a study of shared clonotypes between healthy human individuals. Assay used: immunoSEQ multiplex PCR; TCRdb lists only in-frame clones, some missing. Of 2 million to 2.5 million clones in the sample, 90% to 95% are singletons; the top ten hold around 1.7%. Sequences were obtained from naive CD8+ T cells from PBMCs. The source is a man between 18 and 35 years old in good health. Some clones in this sample may be carry-over from other donors' samples. Each CDR3 is given with its conserved first and last residue. The order of the fields is V gene, D gene, J gene, clone size, CDR3 DNA, CDR3 protein. D genes are given only for firm matches. Clone size is given for some rows only: seen once, a few or many times, or a class if the clone is expanded.

TRBV7-2	TRBD1	TRBJ2-3	-	TGTGCCAGCAGCCCCGACAGGGGGAACACAGATACGCAGTATTTT	CASSPDRGNTDTQYF
TRBV7-2	-	TRBJ2-1	-	TGTGCCAGCAGCCCGAGGTCTAGCAGATTCTACAATGAGCAGTTCTTC	CASSPRSSRFYNEQFF
TRBV4-1	TRBD1	TRBJ2-7	-	TGCGCCAGCAGCCACCCCGGGACAGGTGCTAGTAGGAACGAGCAGTACTTC	CASSHPGTGASRNEQYF
TRBV7-2	TRBD2	TRBJ2-3	-	TGTGCCAGCAGCTTAGCAATCCTAGCGGGAGCCCCGGGAGATACGCAGTATTTT	CASSLAILAGAPGDTQYF
TRBV9	-	TRBJ1-1	-	TGTGCCAGCAAAGATCCCAGGGGAATGAACACTGAAGCTTTCTTT	CASKDPRGMNTEAFF
TRBV11-2	TRBD1	TRBJ2-1	-	TGTGCCAGCGGTGGACAGGGAACCTACAATGAGCAGTTCTTC	CASGGQGTYNEQFF
TRBV10-3	TRBD2	TRBJ2-1	-	TGTGCCATCAGCGGCGGGATAGCGGGAGTTCATGAGCAGTTCTTC	CAISGGIAGVHEQFF
TRBV6-5	-	TRBJ2-1	once	TGTGCCAGCAGTTACTCGATCGGGGAGACCTACAATGAGCAGTTCTTC	CASSYSIGETYNEQFF
TRBV9	-	TRBJ2-2	-	TGTGCCAGCAGCCCCGAGGGGTATAGTACCGGGGAGCTGTTTTTT	CASSPEGYSTGELFF
TRBV27	-	TRBJ2-7	-	TGTGCCAGCAGTCCCCGAGACGGGCGCTACGAGCAGTACTTC	CASSPRDGRYEQYF
TRBV4-3	-	TRBJ1-1	once	TGCGCCAGCAGCCCCGACGGGGGGGACACTGAAGCTTTCTTT	CASSPDGGDTEAFF
TRBV2	TRBD1	TRBJ1-5	few	TGTGCCAGCAGCTTAGGGGGCGAATATCAGCCCCAGCATTTT	CASSLGGEYQPQHF
TRBV19	-	TRBJ2-5	-	TGTGCCAGTAGTATGGGGCTAGCGTTTTCAGAGACCCAGTACTTC	CASSMGLAFSETQYF
TRBV19	-	TRBJ2-7	-	TGTGCCAGTAGTGCCGGACGGACCTACGAGCAGTACTTC	CASSAGRTYEQYF
TRBV11-2	TRBD1	TRBJ2-7	-	TGTGCCAGCAGCTTAGACCCTCGTTTGGGGGACAGTACAGGGCAGCAGTACTTC	CASSLDPRLGDSTGQQYF
TRBV30	-	TRBJ2-7	-	TGTGCCTGGAGCCTGGGGGACCGCCGCTACTACGAGCAGTACTTC	CAWSLGDRRYYEQYF
TRBV7-9	-	TRBJ2-2	-	TGTGCCAGCAGCTTAGAGGCTACCGGGGAGCTGTTTTTT	CASSLEATGELFF
TRBV28	-	TRBJ2-2	-	TGTGCCAGCGCGCAAGTGGGCGCACGACTAGATAGCACCGGGGAGCTGTTTTTT	CASAQVGARLDSTGELFF
TRBV7-3	-	TRBJ2-6	-	TGTGCCAGCAGCTCAATCTCTGGGGCCAACGTCCTGACTTTC	CASSSISGANVLTF
TRBV6-1	-	TRBJ2-7	-	TGTGCCAGCAAGGTACAGAGCTCCTTGGAGCAGTACTTC	CASKVQSSLEQYF
TRBV27	-	TRBJ2-7	-	TGTGCCAGCAGTCCCCCCGGACCTCCTCTAAGCTACGAGCAGTACTTC	CASSPPGPPLSYEQYF
TRBV19	-	TRBJ1-3	-	TGTGCCAGTAGTAAGGCGGGCCGCTCTGGAAACACCATATATTTT	CASSKAGRSGNTIYF
TRBV27	-	TRBJ2-5	-	TGTGCCAGCAGTTTATCTAGGGCCAGGGTGCAAGAGACCCAGTACTTC	CASSLSRARVQETQYF
TRBV27	-	TRBJ1-2	-	TGTGCCAGCAGTCCCTGGGGAGACCAAACCTATGGCTACACCTTC	CASSPWGDQTYGYTF
TRBV7-9	-	TRBJ1-1	-	TGTGCCAGCAGCTTAGCGCCGGAGTACGGGGAAGCTTTCTTT	CASSLAPEYGEAFF
TRBV5-1	TRBD2	TRBJ2-1	-	TGCGCCAGCAGCTTGTTGGCTAGCGGGACCTACAATGAGCAGTTCTTC	CASSLLASGTYNEQFF
TRBV10-3	TRBD1	TRBJ2-3	once	TGTGCCATCAGTGACTCTAGGTTGCAGGGGGCAGATACGCAGTATTTT	CAISDSRLQGADTQYF
TRBV6-5	-	TRBJ2-3	-	TGTGCCAGCAGTTACTCTAGGGCCGGAGATACGCAGTATTTT	CASSYSRAGDTQYF
TRBV15	-	TRBJ2-1	-	TGTGCCACCAGCAGAGATCGATCTAGCCAGAATGAGCAGTTCTTC	CATSRDRSSQNEQFF
TRBV27	-	TRBJ2-7	-	TGTGCCAGCAGTTTCGGGCAGGCGAGCTCCTACGAGCAGTACTTC	CASSFGQASSYEQYF
TRBV7-9	-	TRBJ2-5	once	TGTGCCAGCAGCTTAGGCGAGCGCGTTGGTGAGACCCAGTACTTC	CASSLGERVGETQYF
TRBV6-5	TRBD1	TRBJ2-7	-	TGTGCCAGCAGGCATTCCGGGACAGGGAACGAGCAGTACTTC	CASRHSGTGNEQYF
TRBV13	TRBD2	TRBJ2-7	-	TGTGCCAGCCGACTAGCGGGTTACGAGCAGTACTTC	CASRLAGYEQYF
TRBV11-2	-	TRBJ1-2	-	TGTGCCAGCAGGACGGGGGGTTTAGGCTACACCTTC	CASRTGGLGYTF
TRBV7-6	-	TRBJ2-3	-	TGTGCCAGCAGTGGGGGAATGGATACGCAGTGTTTT	CASSGGMDTQCF
TRBV5-6	-	TRBJ2-1	-	TGTGCCAGCAGCTTGGGTCCGGGCAATGAGCAGTTCTTC	CASSLGPGNEQFF
TRBV4-1	-	TRBJ1-3	-	TGCGCCAGCAGCCAAGGGAGGGCCGTCATTTCTGGAAACACCATATATTTT	CASSQGRAVISGNTIYF
TRBV10-3	TRBD2	TRBJ2-1	-	TGTGCCATCAGTGAGTCCTTAAGAGCGGGAGGGGCGGATGAGCAGTTCTTC	CAISESLRAGGADEQFF
TRBV5-1	-	TRBJ2-2	-	TGCGCCAGCAGCTCCTACTCAGGAACCGGGGAGCTGTTTTTT	CASSSYSGTGELFF
TRBV9	-	TRBJ1-2	few	TGTGCCAGCAGCGTAGTGGTAGGGGACGGCTACACCTTC	CASSVVVGDGYTF
TRBV5-6	TRBD1	TRBJ1-1	-	TGTGCCAGCCGATGGGACAGGGGAACTGAAGCTTTCTTT	CASRWDRGTEAFF
TRBV9	-	TRBJ1-2	-	TGTGCCAGCAGCGTCGGGATGACAGGTGACTCTAACTATGGCTACACCTTC	CASSVGMTGDSNYGYTF
TRBV5-1	-	TRBJ1-5	-	TGCGCCAGCAGCCAATATGGACAGAGCCACAATCAGCCCCAGCATTTT	CASSQYGQSHNQPQHF
TRBV10-3	-	TRBJ2-3	-	TGTGCCATCAGTGAGTTTAATTACACAGATACGCAGTATTTT	CAISEFNYTDTQYF
TRBV9	-	TRBJ2-1	-	TGTGCCAGCAGCCCTCCCTCTAGGGGTGAGCAGTTCTTC	CASSPPSRGEQFF
TRBV29-1	-	TRBJ1-2	few	TGCAGCGCCCTTGGGGCGGGTGGCTACACCTTC	CSALGAGGYTF
TRBV14	-	TRBJ2-5	-	TGTGCCAGCAGCCGGTTCGCCAGTGGCACCAAAGAGACCCAGTACTTC	CASSRFASGTKETQYF
TRBV27	TRBD1	TRBJ2-1	-	TGTGCCAGCAGTTCCAACAGGGGTGGGGAGCAGTTCTTC	CASSSNRGGEQFF
TRBV4-3	-	TRBJ2-3	-	TGCGCCAGCAGCCAAGAAAGGGGGTACACAGATACGCAGTATTTT	CASSQERGYTDTQYF
TRBV4-1	-	TRBJ1-1	once	TGCGCCAGCAGCCAAGAAGGCGGGGGGAACACTGAAGCTTTCTTT	CASSQEGGGNTEAFF
TRBV9	TRBD1	TRBJ2-3	-	TGTGCCAGCAGCGAATGGGACAGAAGCACAGATACGCAGTATTTT	CASSEWDRSTDTQYF
TRBV7-9	TRBD1	TRBJ1-2	-	TGTGCCAGCAGCTTCGGGACAGATGGCTACACCTTC	CASSFGTDGYTF
TRBV5-6	-	TRBJ2-7	-	TGTGCCAGCAGCTTGAGTCCGGGACCCTACGAGCAGTACTTC	CASSLSPGPYEQYF
TRBV7-9	-	TRBJ2-5	-	TGTGCCAGCAGCTTAGCAGGAGTGGGGGAGACCCAGTACTTC	CASSLAGVGETQYF
TRBV19	-	TRBJ1-1	few	TGTGCCAGTAGCCGCGCTCTAGACACTGAAGCTTTCTTT	CASSRALDTEAFF